This TCR beta chain came from a study of cytomegalovirus exposure and HLA in healthy donors. Points from the study as a whole: Later analysis found that TCR beta chains associated with HLA were more clonally expanded than other, equally common chains.

Of note for this clone: The antigen is unknown.

The primer mix had 60 Vbeta and 13 Jbeta primers. The protocol was immunoSEQ multiplex PCR, while the TCRdb copy is restricted to in-frame clones and leaves out a portion. The table includes approximately 200,000 clones, around 74% detected once. With V trimmed by 5 bases and J by 2 bases, 8 bases remained unmatched. This CDR3 spans 15 amino acids. Germline V gives CDR1 SGHAT, CDR2 FQNNGV. Sequenced: PBMCs. The rearrangement links TRBV11-2 to TRBJ2-5, with TRBD2 matching 7 bases. The source of this sequence is a girl aged 5-17 years in good health and CMV-seropositive. The CDR3 spells CASSPGAGGQETQYF. The CDR3 DNA reads TGTGCCAGCAGCCCTGGGGCCGGGGGGCAAGAGACCCAGTACTTC.